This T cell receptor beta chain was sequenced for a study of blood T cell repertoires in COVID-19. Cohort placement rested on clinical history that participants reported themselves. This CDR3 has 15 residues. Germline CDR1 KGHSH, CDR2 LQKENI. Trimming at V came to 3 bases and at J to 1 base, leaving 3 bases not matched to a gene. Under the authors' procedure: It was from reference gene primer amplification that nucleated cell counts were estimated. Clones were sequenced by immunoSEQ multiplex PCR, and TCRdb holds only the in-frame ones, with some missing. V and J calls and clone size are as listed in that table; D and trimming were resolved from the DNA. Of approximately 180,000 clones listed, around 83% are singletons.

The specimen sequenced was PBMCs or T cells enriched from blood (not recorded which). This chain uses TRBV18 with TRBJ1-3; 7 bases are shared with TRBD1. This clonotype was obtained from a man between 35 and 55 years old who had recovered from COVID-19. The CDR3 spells CASSPDRASGNTIYF. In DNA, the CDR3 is TGTGCCAGCTCACCCGACAGGGCGTCTGGAAACACCATATATTTT.